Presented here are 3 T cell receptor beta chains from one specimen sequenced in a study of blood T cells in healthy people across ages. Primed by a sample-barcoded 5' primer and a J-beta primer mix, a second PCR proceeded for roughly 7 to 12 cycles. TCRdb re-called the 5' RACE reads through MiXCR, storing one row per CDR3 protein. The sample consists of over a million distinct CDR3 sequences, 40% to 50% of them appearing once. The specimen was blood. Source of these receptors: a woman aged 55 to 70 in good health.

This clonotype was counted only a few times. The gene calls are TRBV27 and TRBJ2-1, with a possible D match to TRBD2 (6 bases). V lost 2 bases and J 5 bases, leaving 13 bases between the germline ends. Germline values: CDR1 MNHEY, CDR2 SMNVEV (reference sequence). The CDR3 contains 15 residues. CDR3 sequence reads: CASSLGPSANNEQFF. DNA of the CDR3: TGTGCCAGCAGTTTAGGGCCTAGCGCCAACAATGAGCAGTTCTTC.

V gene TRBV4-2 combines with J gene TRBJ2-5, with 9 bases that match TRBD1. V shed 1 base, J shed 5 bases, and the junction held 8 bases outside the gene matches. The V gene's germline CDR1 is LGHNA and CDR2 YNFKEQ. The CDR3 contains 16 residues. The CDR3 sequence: CASSQAHGQGIETQYF. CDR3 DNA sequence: TGTGCCAGCAGCCAAGCACACGGACAGGGGATCGAGACCCAGTACTTC.

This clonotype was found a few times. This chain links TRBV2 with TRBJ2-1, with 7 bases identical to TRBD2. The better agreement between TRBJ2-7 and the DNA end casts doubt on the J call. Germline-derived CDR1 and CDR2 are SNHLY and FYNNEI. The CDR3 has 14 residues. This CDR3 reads CASTETSSYNEQYF. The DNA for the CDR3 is TGTGCCAGCACCGAGACTAGCTCCTACAATGAGCAGTACTTC.